This record concerns one T cell receptor beta chain sequence. What it recognizes is unknown. This entry belongs to a study of CD8 T cells in Susac syndrome. Study as a whole: The Susac syndrome patients that were sequenced included over five with active disease and under 10 in remission. General study results and limits: Repertoires of Susac syndrome CD4+ T cells lacked clonal expansion.

CDR3 length equals 15 residues. Germline CDR1 reads DFQATT; CDR2 reads SNEGSKA (reference sequence). V shed 5 bases, J shed 5 bases, and the junction held 11 bases outside the gene matches. Sequencing of TCR beta, carried out with a high-throughput approach, was applied to CD8+ and CD4+ T cells from the blood. The CD8+ and CD4+ T cells were isolated magnetically using a negative isolation approach, whereas the TEMRA cells were enriched by FACS. After extraction with the RNeasy kit, roughly 0.45 to 1 ug of the RNA was reverse transcribed using random hexamers. TCRdb reanalysed the immunoSEQ multiplex PCR reads using MiXCR and keeps one entry per CDR3 protein. The profile shows some 210,000 distinct CDR3 sequences, about 95% of them singletons.

This receptor was identified in a human donor with Susac syndrome. Material for sequencing was CD4+ T cells from PBMCs. The chain has TRBV20-1 and TRBJ1-2, with 10 bases fitting TRBD1. The CDR3 coding sequence is TGCAGTGCTGGCCATTCCGGGACAGGGGAATATGGCTACACCTTC. Its protein is CSAGHSGTGEYGYTF.